This TCR beta chain was profiled in a study of blood T cell repertoires in COVID-19. V lost 6 bases, J lost 13 bases, and 9 bases stayed unmatched. The CDR3 runs to 14 residues. The germline V gene encodes CDR1 LGHDT and CDR2 YNNKEL (reference sequence). Original processing methods: Estimates of nucleated cell counts were drawn from the amplification of reference gene primers. Using immunoSEQ multiplex PCR, the repertoire was profiled, and TCRdb retains in-frame clones only, with some absent. D and trimming come from the DNA, and the V and J calls and clone size come from that table. The table records 90,000 to 150,000 clones, around 80% of them present only once.

This chain connects TRBV3-1 (or the pseudogene TRBV3-2) to TRBJ1-6, with 10 bases that match TRBD1. The source material was peripheral blood. The receptor was isolated from a woman older than 75 with acute or convalescent COVID-19. For the CDR3, the DNA is TGTGCCAGCAGTTCCGGGACAGGGGAAGCTCCCCTCCACTTT. Amino acids: CASSSGTGEAPLHF.